This is a list of T cell receptor beta chains from one sample in a study of T cells in Graves' hyperthyroidism and ophthalmopathy. MiXCR, run by TCRdb on the multiplex PCR reads, gives a single entry per CDR3 protein. Of around 300,000 distinct CDR3 sequences in the sample, 13% were seen once. Source material: blood. The source is a woman in her 30s with Graves' hyperthyroidism that later progressed to Graves' ophthalmopathy. CDR3s include the opening cysteine and the closing phenylalanine or tryptophan. The D gene is left open where the match is weak. Expanded clones are given a class, and other clones once, few, many or no size at all.

CASTLDRGFEKLFF TGTGCCAGCACCCTCGACAGGGGATTTGAAAAACTGTTTTTT TRBD1 TRBV28 many TRBJ1-4
CASSGQGARQDYYF TGTGCCAGCAGCGGACAGGGGGCTCGACAAGACTACTACTTC TRBD1 TRBV12-3/TRBV12-4 many TRBJ2-5
CATSRKGGTGYAEAFF TGTGCCACCAGCAGAAAGGGTGGGACAGGGTACGCTGAAGCTTTCTTT TRBD1 TRBV15 many TRBJ1-1
CATSDKSLAGGSNEQLF TGTGCCACCAGTGACAAGTCTCTAGCGGGAGGTAGCAATGAGCAGCTCTTC TRBD2 TRBV24-1 once TRBJ2-1
CASSLTQGGTETQYF TGTGCCAGCTCACTGACCCAGGGGGGTACGGAGACCCAGTACTTC - TRBV18 - TRBJ2-5
CAWSGGRSWDTGELFF TGTGCCTGGAGTGGGGGTAGGAGCTGGGACACCGGGGAGCTGTTTTTT - TRBV30 many TRBJ2-2
CASTEGGGWNEAFF TGTGCCAGCACCGAGGGGGGGGGCTGGAATGAAGCTTTCTTT - TRBV6-1 many TRBJ1-1
CASFNNYGYTF TGTGCCAGCTTTAATAACTATGGCTACACCTTC - TRBV6-1 - TRBJ1-2
CASGNPHEQFF TGTGCCAGCGGCAACCCCCATGAGCAGTTCTTC - TRBV7-2 many TRBJ2-1
CASSRPTAGGATQPQHF TGTGCCAGCAGTCGACCAACCGCCGGCGGCGCTACCCAGCCCCAGCATTTT - TRBV6-1 many TRBJ1-5
CASGPRREKLFF TGTGCCAGCGGTCCAAGGAGGGAAAAACTGTTTTTT - TRBV12-3/TRBV12-4 many TRBJ1-4
CASSLMGDGELFF TGTGCCAGCAGTTTAATGGGGGACGGGGAGCTGTTTTTT - TRBV12-3/TRBV12-4 many TRBJ2-2
CAWTIRGHNSPLHF TGTGCCTGGACGATACGGGGCCATAATTCACCCCTCCACTTT - TRBV30 many TRBJ1-6
CASSPRFGTATRIHF TGTGCCAGCAGCCCCCGGTTCGGGACAGCTACCCGCATCCACTTT TRBD1 TRBV11-2 many TRBJ1-6
CASSSPSTAGVKRDTQYF TGTGCCAGCAGTTCCCCCTCGACAGCGGGAGTAAAGAGGGATACGCAGTATTTT TRBD2 TRBV6-5 - TRBJ2-3
CASSPPAGETQYF TGTGCCAGCTCACCTCCTGCAGGAGAGACCCAGTACTTC - TRBV18 many TRBJ2-5
CASRKQGEEDGEKLFF TGTGCCAGCAGAAAACAGGGGGAGGAGGATGGGGAAAAACTGTTTTTT TRBD1 TRBV5-6 - TRBJ1-4
CASSPLLATETQYF TGTGCCAGCAGTCCTCTACTAGCGACGGAGACCCAGTACTTC TRBD2 TRBV6-2/TRBV6-3 many TRBJ2-5
CASSHFGGNEQFF TGCGCCAGCAGCCATTTCGGGGGCAATGAGCAGTTCTTC - TRBV4-1 few TRBJ2-1
CSAREAPPYEQYF TGCAGTGCTAGAGAGGCCCCACCCTACGAGCAGTACTTC - TRBV20-1 many TRBJ2-7
CASSFSGTQLTDTQYF TGTGCCAGCAGCTTTTCCGGGACTCAACTCACAGATACGCAGTATTTT - TRBV7-6 - TRBJ2-3
CASSLGDISYEQYF TGTGCCAGCAGCTTAGGAGACATCTCCTACGAGCAGTACTTC - TRBV7-2 many TRBJ2-7
CASSLRRDEQFF TGTGCCAGCAGTTTACGGCGGGATGAGCAGTTCTTC - TRBV12-3/TRBV12-4 many TRBJ2-1